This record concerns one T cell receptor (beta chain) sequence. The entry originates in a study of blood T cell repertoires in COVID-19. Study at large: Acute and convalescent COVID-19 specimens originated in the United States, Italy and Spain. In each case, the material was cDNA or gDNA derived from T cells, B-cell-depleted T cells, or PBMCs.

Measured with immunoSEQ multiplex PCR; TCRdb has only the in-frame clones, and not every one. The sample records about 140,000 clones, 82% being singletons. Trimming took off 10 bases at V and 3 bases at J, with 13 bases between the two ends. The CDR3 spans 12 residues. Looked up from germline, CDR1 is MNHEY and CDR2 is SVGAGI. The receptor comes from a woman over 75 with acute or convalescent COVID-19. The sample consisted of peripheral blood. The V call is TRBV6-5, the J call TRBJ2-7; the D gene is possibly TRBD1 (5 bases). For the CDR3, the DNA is TGTGCCACCGACAGTACGGACTACGAGCAGTACTTC. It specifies CATDSTDYEQYF.